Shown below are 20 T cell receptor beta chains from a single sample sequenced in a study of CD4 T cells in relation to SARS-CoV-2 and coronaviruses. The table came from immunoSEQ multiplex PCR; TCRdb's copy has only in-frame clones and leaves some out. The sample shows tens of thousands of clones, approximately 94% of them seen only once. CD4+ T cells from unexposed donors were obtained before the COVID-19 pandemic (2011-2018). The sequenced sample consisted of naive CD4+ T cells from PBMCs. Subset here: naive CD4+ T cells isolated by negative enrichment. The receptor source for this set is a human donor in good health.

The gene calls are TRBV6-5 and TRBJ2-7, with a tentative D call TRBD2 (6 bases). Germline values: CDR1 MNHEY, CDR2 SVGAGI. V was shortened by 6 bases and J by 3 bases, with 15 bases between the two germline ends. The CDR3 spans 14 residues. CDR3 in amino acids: CASSRTAGFYEQYF. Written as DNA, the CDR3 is TGTGCCAGCAGCCGGACTGCGGGGTTCTACGAGCAGTACTTC.

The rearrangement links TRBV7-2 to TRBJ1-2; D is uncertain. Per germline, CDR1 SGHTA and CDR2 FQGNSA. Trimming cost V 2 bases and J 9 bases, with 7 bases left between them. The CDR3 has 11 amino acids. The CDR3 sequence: CASSLSRSYTF. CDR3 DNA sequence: TGTGCCAGCAGCTTAAGTCGTAGCTACACCTTC.

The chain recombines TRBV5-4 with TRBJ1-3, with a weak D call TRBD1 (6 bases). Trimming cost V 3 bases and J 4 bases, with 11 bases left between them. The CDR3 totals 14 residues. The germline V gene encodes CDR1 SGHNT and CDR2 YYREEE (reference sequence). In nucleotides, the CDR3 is TGTGCCAGCAGCTCCGACAGGTTCGGAAACACCATATATTTT. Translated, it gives CASSSDRFGNTIYF.

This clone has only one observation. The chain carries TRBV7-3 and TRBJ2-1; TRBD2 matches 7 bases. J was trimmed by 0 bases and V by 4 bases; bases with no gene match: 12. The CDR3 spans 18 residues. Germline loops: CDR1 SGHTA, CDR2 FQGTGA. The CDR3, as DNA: TGTGCCAGCAGCTCCTTTTGGGGGAGGACTAGCTCCTACAATGAGCAGTTCTTC. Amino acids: CASSSFWGRTSSYNEQFF.

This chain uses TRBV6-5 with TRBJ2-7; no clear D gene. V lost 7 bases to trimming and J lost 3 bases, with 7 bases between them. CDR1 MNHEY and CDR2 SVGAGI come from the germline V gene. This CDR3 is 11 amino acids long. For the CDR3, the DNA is TGTGCCAGCACAGTAGGCTACGAGCAGTACTTC. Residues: CASTVGYEQYF.

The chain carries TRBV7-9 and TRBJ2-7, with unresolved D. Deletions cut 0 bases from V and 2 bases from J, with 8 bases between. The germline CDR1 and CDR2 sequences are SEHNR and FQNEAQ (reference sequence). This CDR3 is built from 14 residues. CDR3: CASSLADGTYEQYF. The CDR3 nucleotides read TGTGCCAGCAGCTTAGCTGACGGAACCTACGAGCAGTACTTC.

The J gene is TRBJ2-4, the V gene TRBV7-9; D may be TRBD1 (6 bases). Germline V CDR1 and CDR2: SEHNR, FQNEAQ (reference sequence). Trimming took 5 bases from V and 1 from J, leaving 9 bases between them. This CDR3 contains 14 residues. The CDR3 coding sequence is TGTGCCAGCAGCCTAGGACAGGCCAAAAACATTCAGTACTTC. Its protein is CASSLGQAKNIQYF.

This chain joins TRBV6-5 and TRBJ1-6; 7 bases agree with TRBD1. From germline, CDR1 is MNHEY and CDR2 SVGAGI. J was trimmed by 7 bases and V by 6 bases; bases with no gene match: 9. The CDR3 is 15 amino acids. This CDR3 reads CASRGSGRGNSPLHF. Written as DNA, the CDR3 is TGTGCCAGCAGAGGGTCAGGCAGGGGGAATTCACCCCTCCACTTT.

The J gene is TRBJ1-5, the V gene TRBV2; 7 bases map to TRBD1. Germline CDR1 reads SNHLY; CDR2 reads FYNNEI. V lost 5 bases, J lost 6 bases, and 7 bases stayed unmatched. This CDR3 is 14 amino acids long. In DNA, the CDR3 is TGTGCCAGCAGTATTTCCAGGGGGGGTCAGCCCCAGCATTTT. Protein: CASSISRGGQPQHF.

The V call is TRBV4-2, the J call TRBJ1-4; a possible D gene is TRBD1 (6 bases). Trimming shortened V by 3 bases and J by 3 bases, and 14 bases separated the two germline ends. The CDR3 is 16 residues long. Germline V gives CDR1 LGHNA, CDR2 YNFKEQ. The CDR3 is CASSQGDRTSNEKLFF. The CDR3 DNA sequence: TGTGCCAGCAGCCAGGGTGACAGGACCTCTAATGAAAAACTGTTTTTT.

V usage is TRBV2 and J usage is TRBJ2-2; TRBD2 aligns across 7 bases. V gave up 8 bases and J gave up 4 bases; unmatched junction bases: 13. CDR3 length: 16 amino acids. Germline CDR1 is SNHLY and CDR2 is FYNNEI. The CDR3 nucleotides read TGTGCCAGCGGTCAGACTAGCAGGTCCCCCACCGGGGAGCTGTTTTTT. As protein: CASGQTSRSPTGELFF.

The CDR3 coding sequence is TGTGCCAGCAGTGATAACGGGAGGGCCAAAGATACGCAGTATTTT. Amino acid sequence: CASSDNGRAKDTQYF. The chain carries TRBV2 and TRBJ2-3, with 8 bases fitting TRBD2. Germline assignment: CDR1 SNHLY and CDR2 FYNNEI. V lost 3 bases, J lost 5 bases, and 7 bases stayed unmatched. CDR3 size: 15 residues.

The CDR3 here is CASSSTLAGGPHTQYF. The DNA for the CDR3 is TGCGCCAGCAGCTCAACTCTAGCGGGAGGCCCCCATACGCAGTATTTT. V and J are TRBV5-1 and TRBJ2-3; 11 positions match TRBD2. This CDR3 is 16 amino acids long. Germline V gene lookup returns CDR1 SGHRS and CDR2 YFSETQ. V lost 3 bases and J lost 7; bases outside the gene matches: 10.

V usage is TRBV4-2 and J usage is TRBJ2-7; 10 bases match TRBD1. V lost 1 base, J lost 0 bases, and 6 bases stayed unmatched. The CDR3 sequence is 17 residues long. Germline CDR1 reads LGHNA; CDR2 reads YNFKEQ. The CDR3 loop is CASSQASGTGVSYEQYF. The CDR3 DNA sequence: TGTGCCAGCAGCCAAGCCTCCGGGACAGGGGTCTCCTACGAGCAGTACTTC.

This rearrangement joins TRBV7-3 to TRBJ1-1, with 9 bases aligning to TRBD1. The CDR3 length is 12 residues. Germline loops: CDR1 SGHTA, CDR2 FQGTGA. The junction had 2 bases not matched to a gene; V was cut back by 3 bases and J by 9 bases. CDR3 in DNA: TGTGCCAGCAGCTTTACAGGGGGCCAAGCTTTCTTT. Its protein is CASSFTGGQAFF.

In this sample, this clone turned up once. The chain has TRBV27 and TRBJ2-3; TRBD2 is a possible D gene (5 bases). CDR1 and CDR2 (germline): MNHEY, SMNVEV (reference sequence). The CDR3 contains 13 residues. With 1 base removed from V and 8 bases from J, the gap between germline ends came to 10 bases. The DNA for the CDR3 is TGTGCCAGCAGTTTATTGGGAGTTGGTACGCAGTATTTT. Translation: CASSLLGVGTQYF.

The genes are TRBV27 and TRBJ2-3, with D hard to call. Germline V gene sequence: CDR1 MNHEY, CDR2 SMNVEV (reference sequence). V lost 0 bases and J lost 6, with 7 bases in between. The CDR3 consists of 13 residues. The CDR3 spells CASSLSLRDTQYF. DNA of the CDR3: TGTGCCAGCAGTTTATCTTTACGGGATACGCAGTATTTT.

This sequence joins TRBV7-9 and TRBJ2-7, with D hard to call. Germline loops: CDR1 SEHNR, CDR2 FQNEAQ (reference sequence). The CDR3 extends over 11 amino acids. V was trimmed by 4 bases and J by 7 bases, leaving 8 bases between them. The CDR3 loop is CASSYMGEQYF. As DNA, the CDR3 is TGTGCCAGCAGCTACATGGGGGAGCAGTACTTC.

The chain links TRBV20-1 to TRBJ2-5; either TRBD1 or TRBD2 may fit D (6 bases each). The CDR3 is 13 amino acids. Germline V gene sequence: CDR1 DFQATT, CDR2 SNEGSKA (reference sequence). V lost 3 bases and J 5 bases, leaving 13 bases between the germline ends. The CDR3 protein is CSASRGPEETQYF. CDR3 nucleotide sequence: TGCAGTGCTAGTCGGGGGCCGGAGGAGACCCAGTACTTC.

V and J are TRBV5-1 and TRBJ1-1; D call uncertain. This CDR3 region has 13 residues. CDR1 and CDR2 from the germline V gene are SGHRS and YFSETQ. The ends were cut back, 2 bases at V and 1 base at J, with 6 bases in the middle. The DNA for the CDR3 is TGCGCCAGCAGCTTTCCGGGGAACACTGAAGCTTTCTTT. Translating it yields CASSFPGNTEAFF.